The entry below gives a single T cell receptor beta chain sequence along with its context. The entry originates in a study of blood T cell repertoires in COVID-19. Generated by immunoSEQ multiplex PCR, the TCRdb table keeps only in-frame clones and is missing some. The sample holds some 150,000 clones, 84% seen once. This TCR was recovered from a woman aged 50 to 60 with acute or convalescent COVID-19. The sample taken for sequencing was peripheral blood.

The CDR3 nucleotides read TGTGCCAGCAGTTTGCGAGGGGGGGTTCAGCCCCAGCATTTT. Translation gives CASSLRGGVQPQHF. This sequence joins TRBV28 and TRBJ1-5; TRBD1 might be the D (6 bases). This CDR3 region has 14 residues. Per the germline V gene, CDR1 is MDHEN and CDR2 is SYDVKM. Trimming pared 3 bases from V and 6 bases from J, leaving 12 bases between.